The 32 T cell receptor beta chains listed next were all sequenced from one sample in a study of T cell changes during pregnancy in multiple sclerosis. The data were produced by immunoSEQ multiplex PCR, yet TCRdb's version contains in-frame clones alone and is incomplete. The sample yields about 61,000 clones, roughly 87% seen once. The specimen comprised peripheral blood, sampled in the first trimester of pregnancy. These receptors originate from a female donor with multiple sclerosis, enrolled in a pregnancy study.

CDR3 coding DNA: TGCGCCAGCAGCCAAGAATTCCCGACTAGAAGCGAGCAGTACTTC. It is translated as CASSQEFPTRSEQYF. The gene calls are TRBV4-1 and TRBJ2-7, with D maybe TRBD2 (6 bases). In germline, CDR1 is MGHRA, CDR2 YSYEKL. This CDR3 has 15 amino acids. Trimming stripped 0 bases from V and 6 bases from J, with 15 bases between.

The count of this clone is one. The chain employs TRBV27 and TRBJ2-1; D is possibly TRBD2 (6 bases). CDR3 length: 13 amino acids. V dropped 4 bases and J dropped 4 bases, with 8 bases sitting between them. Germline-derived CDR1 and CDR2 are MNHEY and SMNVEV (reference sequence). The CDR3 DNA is TGTGCCAGCAGTTGGGGGGTTTACAATGAGCAGTTCTTC. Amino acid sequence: CASSWGVYNEQFF.

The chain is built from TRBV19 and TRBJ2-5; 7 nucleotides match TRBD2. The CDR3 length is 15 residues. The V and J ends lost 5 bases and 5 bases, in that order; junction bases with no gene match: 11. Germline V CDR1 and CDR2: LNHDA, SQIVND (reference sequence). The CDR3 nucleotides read TGTGCCAGTAGTCAAGGGGTTCTAGCGGCGGAGACCCAGTACTTC. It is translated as CASSQGVLAAETQYF.

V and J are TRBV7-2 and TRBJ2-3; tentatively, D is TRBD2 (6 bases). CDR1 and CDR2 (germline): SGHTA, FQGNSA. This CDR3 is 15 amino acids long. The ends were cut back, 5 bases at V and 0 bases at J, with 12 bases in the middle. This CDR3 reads CASSPLAASTDTQYF. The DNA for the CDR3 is TGTGCCAGCAGCCCGTTAGCGGCGAGCACAGATACGCAGTATTTT. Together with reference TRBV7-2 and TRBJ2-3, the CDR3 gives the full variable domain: GAGVSQSPSNKVTEKGKDVELRCDPISGHTALYWYRQSLGQGLEFLIYFQGNSAPDKSGLPSDRFSAERTGGSVSTLTIQRTQQEDSAVYLCASSPLAASTDTQYFGPGTRLTVL.

The CDR3 DNA reads TGTGCCAGCAGTTTATTACAAACGAGGCGAAACACCATATATTTT. Translating gives CASSLLQTRRNTIYF. The chain couples TRBV28 to TRBJ1-3; no clear D gene. CDR1 is MDHEN, CDR2 SYDVKM, per germline. The CDR3 consists of 15 residues. V was shortened by 1 base and J by 5 bases, with 12 bases between the two germline ends.

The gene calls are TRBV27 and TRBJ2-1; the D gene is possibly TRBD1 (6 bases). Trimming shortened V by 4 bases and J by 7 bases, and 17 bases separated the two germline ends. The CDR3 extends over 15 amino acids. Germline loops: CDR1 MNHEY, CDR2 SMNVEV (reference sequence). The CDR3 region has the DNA TGTGCCAGCAGTTCCGGGACATTACCCGTTAATGAGCAGTTCTTC. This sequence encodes CASSSGTLPVNEQFF.

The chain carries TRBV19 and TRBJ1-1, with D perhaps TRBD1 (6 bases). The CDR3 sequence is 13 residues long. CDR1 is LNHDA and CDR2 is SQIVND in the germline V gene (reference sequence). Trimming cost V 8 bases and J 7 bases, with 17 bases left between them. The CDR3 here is CASHKGGGIEAFF. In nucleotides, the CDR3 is TGTGCCAGTCACAAGGGGGGGGGAATTGAAGCTTTCTTT.

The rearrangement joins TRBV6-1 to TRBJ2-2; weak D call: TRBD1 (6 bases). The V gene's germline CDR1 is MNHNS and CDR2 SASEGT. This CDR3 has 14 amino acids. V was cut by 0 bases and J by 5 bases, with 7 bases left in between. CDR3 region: CASSEAGGTGELFF. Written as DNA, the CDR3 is TGTGCCAGCAGTGAAGCAGGGGGAACCGGGGAGCTGTTTTTT.

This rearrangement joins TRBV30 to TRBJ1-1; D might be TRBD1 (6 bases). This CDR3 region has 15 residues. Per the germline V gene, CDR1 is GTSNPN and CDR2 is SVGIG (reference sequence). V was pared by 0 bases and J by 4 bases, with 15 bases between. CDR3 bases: TGTGCCTGGAGTGTACGGGGGGGCGCGGGCACTGAAGCTTTCTTT. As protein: CAWSVRGGAGTEAFF. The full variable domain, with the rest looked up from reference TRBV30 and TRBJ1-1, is SQTIHQWPATLVQPVGSPLSLECTVEGTSNPNLYWYRQAAGRGLQLLFYSVGIGQISSEVPQNLSASRPQDRQFILSSKKLLLSDSGFYLCAWSVRGGAGTEAFFGQGTRLTVV.

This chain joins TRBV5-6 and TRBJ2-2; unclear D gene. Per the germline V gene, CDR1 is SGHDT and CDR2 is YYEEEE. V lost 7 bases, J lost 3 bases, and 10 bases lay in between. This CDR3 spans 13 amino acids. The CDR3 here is CASCRVHTGELFF. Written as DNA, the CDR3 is TGTGCCAGCTGCCGGGTGCACACCGGGGAGCTGTTTTTT. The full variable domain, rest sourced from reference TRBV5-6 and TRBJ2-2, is DAGVTQSPTHLIKTRGQQVTLRCSPKSGHDTVSWYQQALGQGPQFIFQYYEEEERQRGNFPDRFSGHQFPNYSSELNVNALLLGDSALYLCASCRVHTGELFFGEGSRLTVL.

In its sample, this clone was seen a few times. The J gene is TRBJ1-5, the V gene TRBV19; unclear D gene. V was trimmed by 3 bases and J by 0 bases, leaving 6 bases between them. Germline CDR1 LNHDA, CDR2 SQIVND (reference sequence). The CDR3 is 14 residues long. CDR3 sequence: CASSIEVSNQPQHF. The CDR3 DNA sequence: TGTGCCAGTAGTATCGAGGTTAGCAATCAGCCCCAGCATTTT.

The CDR3 region is CASSPDGTGGLETQYF. For the CDR3, the DNA is TGTGCCAGCAGCCCAGACGGGACAGGGGGCTTAGAGACCCAGTACTTC. The genes are TRBV5-6 and TRBJ2-5; TRBD1 agrees at 12 bases. The CDR3 extends over 16 amino acids. Per the germline V gene, CDR1 is SGHDT and CDR2 is YYEEEE. V lost 4 bases, J lost 4 bases, and 8 bases stayed unmatched.

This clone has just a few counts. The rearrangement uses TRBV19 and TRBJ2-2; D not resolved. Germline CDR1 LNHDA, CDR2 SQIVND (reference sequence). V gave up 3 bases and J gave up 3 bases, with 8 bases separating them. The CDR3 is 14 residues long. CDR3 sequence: CASSMGRDTGELFF. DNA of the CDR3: TGTGCCAGTAGTATGGGCAGAGACACCGGGGAGCTGTTTTTT. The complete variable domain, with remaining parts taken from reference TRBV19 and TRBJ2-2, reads DGGITQSPKYLFRKEGQNVTLSCEQNLNHDAMYWYRQDPGQGLRLIYYSQIVNDFQKGDIAEGYSVSREKKESFPLTVTSAQKNPTAFYLCASSMGRDTGELFFGEGSRLTVL.

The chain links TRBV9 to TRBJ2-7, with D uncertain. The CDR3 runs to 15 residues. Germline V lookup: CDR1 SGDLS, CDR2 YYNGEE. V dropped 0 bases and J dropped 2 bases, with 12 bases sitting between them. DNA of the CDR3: TGTGCCAGCAGCGTAGCCAACAGCCCTACCTACGAGCAGTACTTC. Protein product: CASSVANSPTYEQYF.

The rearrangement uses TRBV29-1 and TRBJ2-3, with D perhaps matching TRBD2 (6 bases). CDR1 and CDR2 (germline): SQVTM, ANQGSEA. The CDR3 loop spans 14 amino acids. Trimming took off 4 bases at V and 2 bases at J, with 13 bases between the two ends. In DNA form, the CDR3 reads TGCAGCGTTGTCGGCGGGATTCACACAGATACGCAGTATTTT. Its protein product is CSVVGGIHTDTQYF.

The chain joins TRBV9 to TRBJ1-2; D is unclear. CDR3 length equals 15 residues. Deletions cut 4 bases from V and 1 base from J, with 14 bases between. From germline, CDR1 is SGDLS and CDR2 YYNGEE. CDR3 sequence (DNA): TGTGCCAGCAGCACTTCTGACATCAATAACTATGGCTACACCTTC. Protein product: CASSTSDINNYGYTF.

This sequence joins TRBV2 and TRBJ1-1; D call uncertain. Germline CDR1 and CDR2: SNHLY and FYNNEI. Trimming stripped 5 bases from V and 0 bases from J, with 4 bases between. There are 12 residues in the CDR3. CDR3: CASSRMNTEAFF. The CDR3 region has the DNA TGTGCCAGCAGTCGTATGAACACTGAAGCTTTCTTT.

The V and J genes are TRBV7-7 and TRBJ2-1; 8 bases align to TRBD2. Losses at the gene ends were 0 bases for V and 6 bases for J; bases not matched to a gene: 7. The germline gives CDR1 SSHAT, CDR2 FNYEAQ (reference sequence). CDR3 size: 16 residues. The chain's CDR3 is CASSLAGLAGTNEQFF. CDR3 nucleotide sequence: TGTGCCAGCAGCTTAGCCGGACTAGCAGGCACCAATGAGCAGTTCTTC.

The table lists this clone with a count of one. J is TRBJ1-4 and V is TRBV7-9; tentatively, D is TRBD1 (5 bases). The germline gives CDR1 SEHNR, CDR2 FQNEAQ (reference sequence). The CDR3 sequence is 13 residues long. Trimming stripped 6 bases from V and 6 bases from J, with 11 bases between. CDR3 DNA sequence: TGTGCCAGCAGTAGACAGTCGGATGAAAAACTGTTTTTT. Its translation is CASSRQSDEKLFF.

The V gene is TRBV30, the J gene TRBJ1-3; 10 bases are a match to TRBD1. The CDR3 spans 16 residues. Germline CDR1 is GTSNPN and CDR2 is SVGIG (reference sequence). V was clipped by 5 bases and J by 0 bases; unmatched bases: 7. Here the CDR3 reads CAWGRTGGHSGNTIYF. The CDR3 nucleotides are TGTGCCTGGGGGAGGACAGGGGGACACTCTGGAAACACCATATATTTT.

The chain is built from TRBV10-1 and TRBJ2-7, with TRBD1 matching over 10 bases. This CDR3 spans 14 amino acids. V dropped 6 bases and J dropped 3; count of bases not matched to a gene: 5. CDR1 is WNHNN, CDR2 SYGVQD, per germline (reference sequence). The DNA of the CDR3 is TGCGCCAGCAGCCTGAGGACAGGGGGCTACGAGCAGTACTTC. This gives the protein CASSLRTGGYEQYF.

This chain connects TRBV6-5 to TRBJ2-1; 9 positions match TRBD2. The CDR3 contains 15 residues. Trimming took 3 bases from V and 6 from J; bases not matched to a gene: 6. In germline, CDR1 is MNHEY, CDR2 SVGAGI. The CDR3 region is CASSYIAGVSNEQFF. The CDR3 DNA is TGTGCCAGCAGTTATATAGCGGGAGTGAGCAATGAGCAGTTCTTC.

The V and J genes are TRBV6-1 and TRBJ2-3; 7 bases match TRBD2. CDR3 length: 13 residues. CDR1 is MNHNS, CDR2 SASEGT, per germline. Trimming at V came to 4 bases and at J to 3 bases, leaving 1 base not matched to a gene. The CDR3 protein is CASSASGTDTQYF. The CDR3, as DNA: TGTGCCAGCAGTGCTAGCGGTACAGATACGCAGTATTTT.

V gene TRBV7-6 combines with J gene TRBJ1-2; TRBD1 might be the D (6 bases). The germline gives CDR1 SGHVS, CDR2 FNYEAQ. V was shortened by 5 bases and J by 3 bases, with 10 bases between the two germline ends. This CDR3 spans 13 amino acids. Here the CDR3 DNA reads TGTGCCAGCAGCCCAGGGGCCGACTATGGCTACACCTTC. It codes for CASSPGADYGYTF.

CDR3 DNA: TGCGCCAGCTCTAGGGGGAGGGTATTGGAGCAGTACTTC. Translated: CASSRGRVLEQYF. This chain uses TRBV10-2 with TRBJ2-7; D is possibly TRBD2 (7 bases). Germline CDR1 and CDR2: WSHSY and SAAADI. V was clipped by 8 bases and J by 7 bases, with 18 bases between them. This CDR3 has 13 residues.

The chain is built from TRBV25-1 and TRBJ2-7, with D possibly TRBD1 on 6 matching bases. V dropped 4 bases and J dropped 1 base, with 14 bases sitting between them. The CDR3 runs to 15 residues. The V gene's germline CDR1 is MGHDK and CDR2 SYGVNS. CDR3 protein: CASSGGHHSSYEQYF. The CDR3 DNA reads TGTGCCAGCAGTGGGGGACACCACTCATCCTACGAGCAGTACTTC.

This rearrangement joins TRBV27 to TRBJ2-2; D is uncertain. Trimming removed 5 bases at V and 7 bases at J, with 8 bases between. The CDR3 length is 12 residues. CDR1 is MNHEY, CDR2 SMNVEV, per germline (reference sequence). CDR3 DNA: TGTGCCAGCAGTCCGAACTACGGGGAGCTGTTTTTT. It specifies CASSPNYGELFF.

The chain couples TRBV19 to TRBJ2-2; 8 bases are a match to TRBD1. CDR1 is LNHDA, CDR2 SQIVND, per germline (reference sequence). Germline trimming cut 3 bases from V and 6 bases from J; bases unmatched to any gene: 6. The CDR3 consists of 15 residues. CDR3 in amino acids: CASSISQGAAGELFF. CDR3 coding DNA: TGTGCCAGTAGTATTTCCCAGGGGGCGGCCGGGGAGCTGTTTTTT.

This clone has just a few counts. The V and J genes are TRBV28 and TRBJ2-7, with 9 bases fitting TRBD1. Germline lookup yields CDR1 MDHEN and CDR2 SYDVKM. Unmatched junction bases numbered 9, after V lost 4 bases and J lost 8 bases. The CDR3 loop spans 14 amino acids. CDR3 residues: CASSSGQGTSQQYF. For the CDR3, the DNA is TGTGCCAGCAGTTCTGGACAGGGGACTTCCCAGCAGTACTTC.

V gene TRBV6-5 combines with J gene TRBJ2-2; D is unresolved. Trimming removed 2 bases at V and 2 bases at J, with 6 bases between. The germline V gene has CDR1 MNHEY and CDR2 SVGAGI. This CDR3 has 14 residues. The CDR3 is CASSYQSNTGELFF. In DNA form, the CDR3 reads TGTGCCAGCAGTTACCAGTCCAACACCGGGGAGCTGTTTTTT.

For the CDR3, the DNA is TGTGCCAGTACTCCAGGCGGGGGGATTGTCTATGGCTACACCTTC. Protein sequence: CASTPGGGIVYGYTF. The genes are TRBV19 and TRBJ1-2, with TRBD1 as a possible D gene (5 bases). Per the germline V gene, CDR1 is LNHDA and CDR2 is SQIVND (reference sequence). V was clipped by 7 bases and J by 4 bases, with 19 bases between them. The CDR3 totals 15 residues.

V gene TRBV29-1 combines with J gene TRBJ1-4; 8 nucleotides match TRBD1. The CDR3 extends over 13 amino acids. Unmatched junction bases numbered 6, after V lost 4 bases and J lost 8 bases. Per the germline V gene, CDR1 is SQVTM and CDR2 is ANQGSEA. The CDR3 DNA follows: TGCAGCGTTGTCGGACAGGGAGAAGAAAAACTGTTTTTT. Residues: CSVVGQGEEKLFF.